This record covers a single TCR beta chain. The antigen remains unidentified. The data belong to a study of OX40 agonist ivuxolimab in advanced cancers. Study-wide results and caveats: By week 6 at 0.1 to 3.0 mg/kg, blood CD4+ and CD8+ T cells had expanded clonally.

The V end lost 4 bases, the J end lost 8 bases, and 14 bases lay between the germline ends. The germline V gene has CDR1 MGHRA and CDR2 YSYEKL. This CDR3 has 13 residues. Profiled with immunoSEQ multiplex PCR; TCRdb holds only in-frame clones, not every one. The table lists 60,000 to 85,000 clones, approximately 83% of them singletons. Blood sampling was done at baseline, cycle 4 day 1, and cycle 7 day 1. The sequences come from CD4+ or CD8+ T cells sorted from blood, collected in a trial of the OX40 agonist ivuxolimab. This sequence joins TRBV4-1 and TRBJ1-2, with D possibly being TRBD1 (6 bases). This receptor was taken from an adult with an advanced solid tumor such as melanoma, head and neck, liver or kidney cancer. The CDR3 bases are TGCGCCAGCAGCCGAGGGACACCGCCGGGCTACACCTTC. As protein: CASSRGTPPGYTF.